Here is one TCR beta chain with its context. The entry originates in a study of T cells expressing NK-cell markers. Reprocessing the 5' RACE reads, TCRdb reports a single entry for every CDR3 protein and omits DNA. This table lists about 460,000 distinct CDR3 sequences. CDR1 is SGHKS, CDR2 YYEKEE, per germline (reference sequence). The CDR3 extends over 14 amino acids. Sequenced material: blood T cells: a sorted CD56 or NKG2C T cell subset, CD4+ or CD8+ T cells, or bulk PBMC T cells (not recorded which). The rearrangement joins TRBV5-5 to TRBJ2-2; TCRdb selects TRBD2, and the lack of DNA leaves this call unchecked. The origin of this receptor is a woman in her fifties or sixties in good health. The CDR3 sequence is CASSRKAEAGELFF. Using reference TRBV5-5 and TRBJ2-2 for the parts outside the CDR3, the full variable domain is DAGVTQSPTHLIKTRGQQVTLRCSPISGHKSVSWYQQVLGQGPQFIFQYYEKEERGRGNFPDRFSARQFPNYSSELNVNALLLGDSALYLCASSRKAEAGELFFGEGSRLTVL.